Shown below are 25 T cell receptor beta chains from a single sample sequenced in a study of blood T cell repertoires in COVID-19. The data were produced by immunoSEQ multiplex PCR, yet TCRdb's version contains in-frame clones alone and is incomplete. The table shows 250,000 to 350,000 clones, with approximately 84% occurring only once. The specimen sequenced was peripheral blood. The receptors derive from a human donor with COVID-19, enrolled during active disease. The donor label of this sample is uncertain.

There are a few counts of this clone. The gene calls are TRBV28 and TRBJ1-2; no definite D call. The length of the CDR3 is 21 residues. Germline values: CDR1 MDHEN, CDR2 SYDVKM. V lost 6 bases and J lost 0, with 32 bases in between. The CDR3, as DNA: TGTGCCAGCAGAACCGCGTTTCCCCCCTCCCGACAAAGAGTAGCTAACTATGGCTACACCTTC. Translating gives CASRTAFPPSRQRVANYGYTF.

The V and J genes are TRBV7-2 and TRBJ1-3; the D gene is possibly TRBD1 (5 bases). Germline CDR1 is SGHTA and CDR2 is FQGNSA. CDR3 length equals 17 residues. Trimming cost V 1 base and J 0 bases, with 13 bases left between them. The CDR3 DNA follows: TGTGCCAGCAGCTTAGGCCCAACAGGAAGCTCTGGAAACACCATATATTTT. As protein: CASSLGPTGSSGNTIYF.

The CDR3 spells CASSLGQGGNQPQHF. CDR3 DNA sequence: TGTGCCAGTAGTCTAGGACAGGGCGGCAATCAGCCCCAGCATTTT. The V and J genes are TRBV19 and TRBJ1-5, with 8 bases lining up with TRBD1. Germline V gene data show CDR1 as LNHDA and CDR2 as SQIVND (reference sequence). Trimming removed 5 bases from V and 2 bases from J; junction bases left unmatched: 5. The CDR3 extends over 15 amino acids.

The rearrangement links TRBV5-1 to TRBJ1-4; D may be TRBD1 (6 bases). Trimming removed 1 base from V and 6 bases from J, with 13 bases in between. CDR1 is SGHRS and CDR2 is YFSETQ in the germline V gene. The CDR3 contains 15 residues. The CDR3 coding sequence is TGCGCCAGCAGCTTGACAGGGACCGGGGATGAAAAACTGTTTTTT. It encodes CASSLTGTGDEKLFF.

V is TRBV29-1 and J is TRBJ2-7, with 7 bases identical to TRBD2. V shed 7 bases, J shed 4 bases, and the junction held 7 bases outside the gene matches. CDR1 is SQVTM and CDR2 is ANQGSEA in the germline V gene. This CDR3 has 12 residues. CDR3 amino acids: CSAARESYEQYF. The CDR3, as DNA: TGCAGCGCTGCGCGGGAGAGTTACGAGCAGTACTTC.

The rearrangement uses TRBV27 and TRBJ1-2; 7 bases align to TRBD1. Losses at the gene ends were 5 bases for V and 13 bases for J; bases not matched to a gene: 13. This CDR3 contains 13 residues. Germline assignment: CDR1 MNHEY and CDR2 SMNVEV (reference sequence). The CDR3 spells CASSPSGQVGCTF. As DNA, the CDR3 is TGTGCCAGCAGTCCCAGCGGACAGGTTGGATGCACCTTC.

The V call is TRBV3-1 (or the pseudogene TRBV3-2), the J call TRBJ2-7; possibly TRBD2 for D (5 bases). CDR1 is LGHDT and CDR2 is YNNKEL in the germline V gene (reference sequence). This CDR3 is built from 14 residues. V was cut by 2 bases and J by 1 base, with 9 bases left in between. CDR3 DNA: TGTGCCAGCAGCCAATTTCGGGATTCCTACGAGCAGTACTTC. It is translated as CASSQFRDSYEQYF.

This clone has a single count. The chain uses TRBV9 and TRBJ1-1; D uncertain. CDR1 and CDR2 (germline): SGDLS, YYNGEE. The germline V and J ends were trimmed by 0 bases and 5 bases, with 11 bases remaining between them. CDR3 length: 14 amino acids. CDR3 sequence: CASSVDVSWTEAFF. The CDR3 DNA reads as TGTGCCAGCAGCGTAGACGTCAGTTGGACTGAAGCTTTCTTT.

This sequence joins TRBV28 and TRBJ2-7; TRBD2 agrees at 15 bases. CDR1 and CDR2 (germline): MDHEN, SYDVKM. The CDR3 runs 17 residues. The V and J ends lost 8 bases and 1 base, in that order; junction bases with no gene match: 9. The chain's CDR3 is CASLGLAGGRQSYEQYF. The CDR3 coding sequence is TGTGCCAGCCTAGGACTAGCGGGAGGGCGACAGTCCTACGAGCAGTACTTC.

Worth noting for this clone: A read error is possible here, since a much larger clone lies one base away. V usage is TRBV5-1 and J usage is TRBJ2-7; 7 nucleotides align to TRBD2. The CDR3 has 14 amino acids. CDR1 and CDR2 from the germline V gene are SGHRS and YFSETQ. With V trimmed by 0 bases and J by 0 bases, 0 bases remained unmatched. The CDR3 coding sequence is TGCGCCAGCAGCTTGGGCGGGAGCTCCTACGAGCAGTACTTC. Translating gives CASSLGGSSYEQYF.

The rearrangement uses TRBV28 and TRBJ2-3; weak D call: TRBD2 (5 bases). There are 14 residues in the CDR3. In germline, CDR1 is MDHEN, CDR2 SYDVKM. Trimming cost V 5 bases and J 5 bases, with 14 bases left between them. DNA of the CDR3: TGTGCCAGCAGTACCTCGGGGTTGGGAGATACGCAGTATTTT. It is translated as CASSTSGLGDTQYF.

The chain recombines TRBV28 with TRBJ1-4, with TRBD1 matching 7 bases. From germline, CDR1 is MDHEN and CDR2 SYDVKM. The CDR3 length is 15 residues. V shed 6 bases and J 7 bases; nucleotides not matched to a gene: 11. The CDR3 DNA reads as TGTGCCAGCAGATATGGTCAGGGGGAGACTGAAAAACTGTTTTTT. This sequence encodes CASRYGQGETEKLFF.

The chain combines TRBV6-1 with TRBJ2-7; D gene unclear. This CDR3 region has 13 residues. Trimming took 1 base from V and 6 from J, leaving 10 bases between them. The germline gives CDR1 MNHNS, CDR2 SASEGT. CDR3 nucleotides: TGTGCCAGCAGTGAAGTCGCCGCCAGCGAGCAGTACTTC. It encodes CASSEVAASEQYF.

This rearrangement joins TRBV27 to TRBJ1-5; D perhaps matches TRBD1 (5 bases). V lost 6 bases, J lost 3 bases, and 15 bases lay in between. CDR3 length: 15 residues. Germline CDR1 MNHEY, CDR2 SMNVEV (reference sequence). The CDR3 bases are TGTGCCAGCAGCCGAGAAAGGGGTGTCAATCAGCCCCAGCATTTT. Amino acids: CASSRERGVNQPQHF.

This clone was seen a handful of times. This chain links TRBV6-6 with TRBJ1-2; 10 bases are a match to TRBD1. Germline V gene data show CDR1 as MNHNY and CDR2 as SVGAGI (reference sequence). The CDR3 loop spans 14 amino acids. Trimming at V came to 6 bases and at J to 5 bases, leaving 6 bases not matched to a gene. CDR3 amino acids: CASSTGQGTYGYTF. The CDR3 DNA follows: TGTGCCAGCAGCACGGGACAGGGGACGTATGGCTACACCTTC.

The genes are TRBV19 and TRBJ2-7; 11 nucleotides match TRBD2. Germline loops: CDR1 LNHDA, CDR2 SQIVND (reference sequence). V gave up 4 bases and J gave up 4 bases; unmatched junction bases: 3. The CDR3 runs 14 residues. The CDR3 nucleotides are TGTGCCAGTAGTAGACTAGCGGGAACGTACGAGCAGTACTTC. Amino acid sequence: CASSRLAGTYEQYF.

This rearrangement joins TRBV19 to TRBJ1-2, with D perhaps matching TRBD1 (5 bases). This CDR3 region has 13 residues. Trimming left V 7 bases short and J 6 bases short, with 15 bases between. From germline, CDR1 is LNHDA and CDR2 SQIVND (reference sequence). In DNA form, the CDR3 reads TGTGCCAGTATCAACCGCAGGGAAGATGGCTACACCTTC. Protein product: CASINRREDGYTF. The whole variable domain, remainder taken from reference TRBV19 and TRBJ1-2, is DGGITQSPKYLFRKEGQNVTLSCEQNLNHDAMYWYRQDPGQGLRLIYYSQIVNDFQKGDIAEGYSVSREKKESFPLTVTSAQKNPTAFYLCASINRREDGYTFGSGTRLTVV.

The chain is built from TRBV5-1 and TRBJ2-1; 9 bases are shared with TRBD1. Germline V lookup: CDR1 SGHRS, CDR2 YFSETQ. This CDR3 has 14 residues. The J segment lost 10 bases and the V segment lost 4 bases, leaving 9 bases of the junction unmatched. DNA for the CDR3: TGCGCCAGCAGCGTCGGGACAGGGAATGGGGAGCAGTTCTTC. Protein sequence: CASSVGTGNGEQFF.

The chain links TRBV29-1 to TRBJ2-1; 11 bases match TRBD2. Looked up from germline, CDR1 is SQVTM and CDR2 is ANQGSEA. V gave up 0 bases and J gave up 4 bases; unmatched junction bases: 8. This CDR3 comprises 17 residues. This chain's CDR3 is CSVEEVAGGPRYNEQFF. In DNA form, the CDR3 reads TGCAGCGTTGAAGAGGTAGCGGGAGGGCCTAGATACAATGAGCAGTTCTTC.

This chain joins TRBV18 and TRBJ1-1; 10 nucleotides match TRBD1. The CDR3 extends over 17 amino acids. Per germline, CDR1 KGHSH and CDR2 LQKENI. The J segment lost 3 bases and the V segment lost 1 base, leaving 8 bases of the junction unmatched. CDR3 DNA: TGTGCCAGCTCACCACAAGGGACAGGGGAAATGGACACTGAAGCTTTCTTT. It encodes CASSPQGTGEMDTEAFF.

This clone was detected only once. V is TRBV7-9 and J is TRBJ1-5; TRBD1 might be the D (6 bases). Germline lookup yields CDR1 SEHNR and CDR2 FQNEAQ (reference sequence). Trimming took off 4 bases at V and 8 bases at J, with 15 bases between the two ends. This CDR3 contains 14 residues. CDR3 in DNA: TGTGCCAGCAGCTCCAACAGGGATTACGAGCCCCAGCATTTT. It is translated as CASSSNRDYEPQHF.

The CDR3 coding sequence is TGCGCCAGCAGCCCGAGAGTCCTAACCTTTCCAGATACGCAGTATTTT. Residues: CASSPRVLTFPDTQYF. J is TRBJ2-3 and V is TRBV5-1, with D unresolved. The germline V gene encodes CDR1 SGHRS and CDR2 YFSETQ. The CDR3 has 16 residues. The ends were cut back, 4 bases at V and 4 bases at J, with 19 bases in the middle.

The chain couples TRBV18 to TRBJ2-2, with D possibly matching TRBD1 (6 bases). V was pared by 4 bases and J by 4 bases, with 16 bases between. CDR3 length equals 16 residues. Germline lookup yields CDR1 KGHSH and CDR2 LQKENI. The CDR3, as DNA: TGTGCCAGCTCACTCCGACACCCACAGGGCACCGGGGAGCTGTTTTTT. It is translated as CASSLRHPQGTGELFF.

This clone appeared a few times. The genes are TRBV19 and TRBJ1-2; a weak D match, TRBD1 (5 bases). The CDR3 is made up of 13 amino acids. In germline, CDR1 is LNHDA, CDR2 SQIVND (reference sequence). The ends were cut back, 7 bases at V and 3 bases at J, with 12 bases in the middle. The CDR3 sequence is CASNTAGYYGYTF. As DNA, the CDR3 is TGTGCCAGTAATACAGCAGGGTACTATGGCTACACCTTC.

The rearrangement uses TRBV5-1 and TRBJ1-1, with D unclear. CDR3 size: 14 residues. V lost 0 bases to trimming and J lost 1 base, with 7 bases between them. The germline V gene encodes CDR1 SGHRS and CDR2 YFSETQ. The DNA for the CDR3 is TGCGCCAGCAGCTTGGTCCAGGCGAACACTGAAGCTTTCTTT. This sequence encodes CASSLVQANTEAFF.